The entry below describes one T cell receptor beta chain. The antigen remains unidentified. The sample originates from a study of T cells expressing NK-cell markers. About the study: It was sorted CD3+CD56-NKG2C+, CD3+CD56+NKG2C- and CD3+CD56+NKG2C+ T cells that provided the TCR beta repertoires. Study-wide points: In several donors, these clonotypes also led the CD3+CD56-NKG2C+ fraction.

Beta-chain TCR cDNA was generated via 5'RACE template switching with UMIs. Reprocessing the 5' RACE reads, TCRdb reports a single entry for every CDR3 protein and omits DNA. Recorded here are approximately 420,000 distinct CDR3 sequences; the top ten clones represent about 10%. Germline V gene data show CDR1 as MNHEY and CDR2 as SVGAGI. This CDR3 has 17 amino acids. The rearrangement joins TRBV6-5 to TRBJ2-2; no DNA is available, so the TRBD2 call from TCRdb remains unchecked. The sequencing input was blood T cells: a sorted CD56 or NKG2C T cell subset, CD4+ or CD8+ T cells, or bulk PBMC T cells (not recorded which). This clonotype originated in a woman in her 50s in good health. CDR3 sequence: CASSYPASGQNTGELFF.